The 31 T cell receptor beta chains reported below all come from one sample, sequenced in a study of blood T cell repertoires in COVID-19. Sequencing was performed with immunoSEQ multiplex PCR; in TCRdb, only in-frame clones are kept and a portion is missing. The profile shows approximately 400,000 clones, roughly 80% of them singletons. Material: peripheral blood. All receptors come from a human donor with acute or convalescent COVID-19. The donor label of this sample is uncertain.

This chain uses TRBV11-2 with TRBJ1-5; tentatively, D is TRBD1 (5 bases). Trimming took off 1 base at V and 1 base at J, with 14 bases between the two ends. This CDR3 has 17 residues. In germline, CDR1 is SGHAT, CDR2 FQNNGV. Here the CDR3 reads CASSLVLSGRSNQPQHF. The DNA of the CDR3 is TGTGCCAGCAGCTTAGTTTTGTCAGGGAGGAGCAATCAGCCCCAGCATTTT.

The V and J genes are TRBV5-6 and TRBJ2-1; 12 nucleotides agree with TRBD1. V trimming: 4 bases; J trimming: 2 bases; junction bases outside the gene matches: 13. In germline, CDR1 is SGHDT, CDR2 YYEEEE. The CDR3 consists of 19 residues. The chain's CDR3 is CASSPTGQGAPIPYNEQFF. CDR3 nucleotides: TGTGCCAGCAGCCCCACGGGACAGGGGGCCCCAATCCCCTACAATGAGCAGTTCTTC.

V usage is TRBV5-1 and J usage is TRBJ1-6; tentative D call: TRBD1 (6 bases). The CDR3 is made up of 15 amino acids. The ends were cut back, 2 bases at V and 8 bases at J, with 14 bases in the middle. The V gene's germline CDR1 is SGHRS and CDR2 YFSETQ. The CDR3: CASSLSTGLDSPLHF. The CDR3 DNA sequence: TGCGCCAGCAGCTTAAGCACAGGGTTGGATTCACCCCTCCACTTT.

The genes are TRBV2 and TRBJ2-5, with TRBD1 matching over 9 bases. Germline CDR1 reads SNHLY; CDR2 reads FYNNEI. The CDR3 runs to 15 residues. The trim removed 6 bases at V and 5 bases at J, leaving 10 bases unmatched. The CDR3 nucleotides are TGTGCCAGCAGCGTTGGGACAGGGCTGGGGGAGACCCAGTACTTC. Translated, it gives CASSVGTGLGETQYF.

The rearrangement uses TRBV5-6 and TRBJ1-1; TRBD1 is a possible D gene (6 bases). The CDR3 spans 14 residues. V was clipped by 3 bases and J by 1 base, with 10 bases between them. The V gene's germline CDR1 is SGHDT and CDR2 YYEEEE. CDR3 residues: CASSSRGQNTEAFF. The CDR3, as DNA: TGTGCCAGCAGCTCAAGGGGACAGAACACTGAAGCTTTCTTT.

The genes are TRBV5-1 and TRBJ1-2, with 8 positions matching TRBD1. Germline lookup yields CDR1 SGHRS and CDR2 YFSETQ. The CDR3 spans 15 residues. Trimming cost V 4 bases and J 1 base; bases outside gene matches: 6. The CDR3 sequence: CASSTPGQDNYGYTF. The DNA of the CDR3 is TGCGCCAGCAGCACCCCGGGACAGGATAACTATGGCTACACCTTC.

The sample holds a few counts of this clone. The rearrangement links TRBV6-1 to TRBJ1-4, with 7 bases identical to TRBD1. This CDR3 spans 13 amino acids. Trimming at V came to 3 bases and at J to 8 bases, leaving 3 bases not matched to a gene. In germline, CDR1 is MNHNS, CDR2 SASEGT. The CDR3 protein is CASSEIGGEKLFF. CDR3 DNA: TGTGCCAGCAGTGAGATAGGGGGCGAAAAACTGTTTTTT.

In this sample, this clone turned up a few times. The rearrangement uses TRBV30 and TRBJ1-1; 7 bases align to TRBD1. CDR1 and CDR2 from the germline V gene are GTSNPN and SVGIG (reference sequence). The CDR3 loop spans 13 amino acids. The junction had 6 bases not matched to a gene; V was cut back by 4 bases and J by 4 bases. CDR3 coding DNA: TGTGCCTGGACCAAAACAGGGGTCACTGAAGCTTTCTTT. Protein: CAWTKTGVTEAFF.

The chain is built from TRBV9 and TRBJ2-7; a weak D match, TRBD2 (6 bases). V gave up 0 bases and J gave up 3 bases, with 19 bases separating them. The CDR3 extends over 17 amino acids. Germline assignment: CDR1 SGDLS and CDR2 YYNGEE. CDR3 loop: CASSVAPSDKGLYEQYF. In DNA form, the CDR3 reads TGTGCCAGCAGCGTAGCTCCTTCGGACAAGGGACTCTACGAGCAGTACTTC.

The CDR3: CAISDTGSDTQYF. DNA of the CDR3: TGTGCCATCAGTGACACAGGGTCAGATACGCAGTATTTT. The rearrangement links TRBV10-3 to TRBJ2-3; maybe TRBD1 (6 bases). Trimming removed 3 bases at V and 4 bases at J, with 8 bases between. CDR1 is ENHRY and CDR2 is SYGVKD in the germline V gene. This CDR3 has 13 residues.

In this sample, this clone turned up a few times. The gene calls are TRBV30 and TRBJ2-1; the D gene is possibly TRBD1 (5 bases). The V end lost 5 bases, the J end lost 4 bases, and 9 bases lay between the germline ends. The CDR3 runs 12 residues. Germline V CDR1 and CDR2: GTSNPN, SVGIG (reference sequence). The CDR3 region has the DNA TGTGCCTGGTCGCAGGGTTACAATGAGCAGTTCTTC. As protein: CAWSQGYNEQFF.

This clone has more than one count but fewer than ten. V is TRBV7-8 and J is TRBJ2-6, with D unresolved. V was pared by 5 bases and J by 6 bases, with 11 bases between. The germline V gene has CDR1 SGHVS and CDR2 FQNEAQ. The CDR3 covers 14 residues. The chain's CDR3 is CASSRTRVANVLTF. As DNA, the CDR3 is TGTGCCAGCAGCCGTACCCGAGTGGCCAACGTCCTGACTTTC.

The J gene is TRBJ2-1, the V gene TRBV11-3; 11 positions agree with TRBD2. CDR1 and CDR2 (germline): SGHNT, YENEEA. V was clipped by 6 bases and J by 7 bases; unmatched bases: 8. There are 15 residues in the CDR3. The CDR3 sequence is CASSPTSGSGNEQFF. CDR3 in DNA: TGTGCCAGCAGTCCCACTAGCGGGAGTGGTAATGAGCAGTTCTTC. The full variable domain, its missing parts supplied by reference TRBV11-3 and TRBJ2-1, is EAGVVQSPRYKIIEKKQPVAFWCNPISGHNTLYWYLQNLGQGPELLIRYENEEAVDDSQLPKDRFSAERLKGVDSTLKIQPAELGDSAVYLCASSPTSGSGNEQFFGPGTRLTVL.

This clone appeared a few times. The gene calls are TRBV5-4 and TRBJ1-2; tentatively, D is TRBD1 (6 bases). Germline loops: CDR1 SGHNT, CDR2 YYREEE (reference sequence). This CDR3 is built from 14 residues. The V end was cut by 2 bases, the J end by 6 bases, with 14 bases between. The CDR3 nucleotides are TGTGCCAGCAGCTTCGAAACAGGGTGGAATGGCTACACCTTC. This translates into CASSFETGWNGYTF.

The chain recombines TRBV29-1 with TRBJ1-1; weak D call: TRBD1 (6 bases). CDR1 and CDR2 (germline): SQVTM, ANQGSEA. The CDR3 runs to 12 residues. Trimming cost V 4 bases and J 0 bases, with 6 bases left between them. The CDR3 loop reads CSVGTVNTEAFF. The CDR3 DNA is TGCAGCGTTGGGACAGTGAACACTGAAGCTTTCTTT. The full variable domain, with the rest looked up from reference TRBV29-1 and TRBJ1-1, is SAVISQKPSRDICQRGTSLTIQCQVDSQVTMMFWYRQQPGQSLTLIATANQGSEATYESGFVIDKFPISRPNLTFSTLTVSNMSPEDSSIYLCSVGTVNTEAFFGQGTRLTVV.

V gene TRBV19 combines with J gene TRBJ1-6, with 7 bases matching TRBD1. CDR3 length: 14 residues. CDR1 and CDR2 (germline): LNHDA, SQIVND (reference sequence). V was pared by 3 bases and J by 9 bases, with 5 bases of the junction left unmatched. The CDR3 sequence: CASSINRGTSPLHF. In DNA, the CDR3 is TGTGCCAGTAGTATTAACAGGGGCACTTCACCCCTCCACTTT.

Written as DNA, the CDR3 is TGTGCCAGTAGTATGGTTTTCGGGAATCAGCCCCAGCATTTT. This sequence encodes CASSMVFGNQPQHF. The chain employs TRBV19 and TRBJ1-5; D ambiguous. This CDR3 region has 14 residues. Germline lookup yields CDR1 LNHDA and CDR2 SQIVND (reference sequence). Between the trimmed V and J ends, which lost 3 bases and 4 bases, there was a span of 10 bases.

The chain combines TRBV10-1 with TRBJ1-1, with no clear D. Germline V gene data show CDR1 as WNHNN and CDR2 as SYGVQD (reference sequence). V gave up 10 bases and J gave up 5 bases, with 11 bases separating them. This CDR3 is 11 amino acids long. The CDR3 protein is CATPLRTEAFF. The CDR3 bases are TGCGCCACCCCGCTGAGAACTGAAGCTTTCTTT.

The chain recombines TRBV7-8 with TRBJ2-1; TRBD1 matches at 9 bases. Germline V gene sequence: CDR1 SGHVS, CDR2 FQNEAQ. V was pared by 1 base and J by 5 bases, with 15 bases of the junction left unmatched. The length of the CDR3 is 19 residues. DNA of the CDR3: TGTGCCAGCAGCTTAGTTTCCACCAGGGGGACAGGGTCGAACAATGAGCAGTTCTTC. It encodes CASSLVSTRGTGSNNEQFF. The full variable domain, in which reference TRBV7-8 and TRBJ2-1 provide the parts outside the CDR3, is GAGVSQSPRYKVAKRGQDVALRCDPISGHVSLFWYQQALGQGPEFLTYFQNEAQLDKSGLPSDRFFAERPEGSVSTLKIQRTQQEDSAVYLCASSLVSTRGTGSNNEQFFGPGTRLTVL.

The chain employs TRBV4-1 and TRBJ2-7; 9 bases are shared with TRBD1. The length of the CDR3 is 16 residues. CDR1 MGHRA and CDR2 YSYEKL come from the germline V gene. The J segment lost 4 bases and the V segment lost 4 bases, leaving 11 bases of the junction unmatched. The DNA of the CDR3 is TGCGCCAGCAGCCTGCGCTCGGACAGGGGACTTTACGAGCAGTACTTC. Translated: CASSLRSDRGLYEQYF.

This chain joins TRBV19 and TRBJ1-5, with a tentative D call TRBD1 (6 bases). The CDR3 length is 14 residues. The germline V gene encodes CDR1 LNHDA and CDR2 SQIVND (reference sequence). Trimming cost V 8 bases and J 5 bases, with 16 bases left between them. This chain's CDR3 is CASGTGLLYQPQHF. The DNA for the CDR3 is TGTGCCAGTGGTACAGGGCTCCTCTATCAGCCCCAGCATTTT. Full variable domain (rest looked up from reference TRBV19 and TRBJ1-5): DGGITQSPKYLFRKEGQNVTLSCEQNLNHDAMYWYRQDPGQGLRLIYYSQIVNDFQKGDIAEGYSVSREKKESFPLTVTSAQKNPTAFYLCASGTGLLYQPQHFGDGTRLSIL.

This clone was counted between two and nine times. The rearrangement links TRBV3-1 (or the pseudogene TRBV3-2) to TRBJ1-2; no firm D call. V gave up 1 base and J gave up 2 bases, with 2 bases separating them. The CDR3 totals 12 residues. Germline CDR1 LGHDT, CDR2 YNNKEL (reference sequence). CDR3 sequence reads: CASSQVNYGYTF. The CDR3 DNA sequence: TGTGCCAGCAGCCAAGTAAACTATGGCTACACCTTC.

This clone was observed a few times. The chain combines TRBV19 with TRBJ1-6; the D gene is possibly TRBD1 (5 bases). The CDR3 length is 15 residues. Trimming shortened V by 1 base and J by 7 bases, and 11 bases separated the two germline ends. Germline assignment: CDR1 LNHDA and CDR2 SQIVND (reference sequence). CDR3 nucleotide sequence: TGTGCCAGTAGTATAGGAAAACAGGCGAATTCACCCCTCCACTTT. It yields the protein CASSIGKQANSPLHF.

This clone has a handful of counts. The V gene is TRBV12-3 or TRBV12-4, the J gene TRBJ1-6; D remains unclear. V was pared by 3 bases and J by 10 bases, with 7 bases between. CDR3 length: 12 amino acids. CDR3 sequence (DNA): TGTGCCAGCAGTTTGCGGGGATCACCCCTCCACTTT. Protein: CASSLRGSPLHF.

The chain has TRBV3-1 (or the pseudogene TRBV3-2) and TRBJ2-1; 9 nucleotides line up with TRBD1. Per the germline V gene, CDR1 is LGHDT and CDR2 is YNNKEL (reference sequence). The CDR3 is 12 residues long. V shed 2 bases, J shed 13 bases, and the junction held 3 bases outside the gene matches. This chain's CDR3 is CASSQRDRDQFF. The CDR3 DNA follows: TGTGCCAGCAGCCAACGGGACAGGGATCAGTTCTTC.

The chain links TRBV27 to TRBJ2-1, with 10 positions matching TRBD2. The CDR3 has 14 residues. CDR1 MNHEY and CDR2 SMNVEV come from the germline V gene (reference sequence). The trim removed 5 bases at V and 5 bases at J, leaving 3 bases unmatched. CDR3 sequence reads: CASSISGRNNEQFF. The CDR3 DNA reads TGTGCCAGCAGTATTAGCGGGAGGAACAATGAGCAGTTCTTC.

DNA of the CDR3: TGTGCCACCAGTGATGCGTCTAGCGGCAGATACAATGAGCAGTTCTTC. Its translation: CATSDASSGRYNEQFF. This chain connects TRBV24-1 to TRBJ2-1; 7 bases map to TRBD2. With 3 bases clipped from V and 4 bases from J, the junction kept 8 bases outside the gene matches. The CDR3 spans 16 residues. The germline gives CDR1 KGHDR, CDR2 SFDVKD.

This chain uses TRBV7-8 with TRBJ2-5; D is unresolved. This CDR3 spans 16 amino acids. Germline CDR1 reads SGHVS; CDR2 reads FQNEAQ. Trimming took 1 base from V and 1 from J, leaving 13 bases between them. CDR3 DNA sequence: TGTGCCAGCAGCTTAGAGTTTCCCAGACTCCAAGAGACCCAGTACTTC. Protein product: CASSLEFPRLQETQYF.

This clone was counted ten times or more. The rearrangement uses TRBV27 and TRBJ2-1; 10 bases agree with TRBD1. The CDR3 consists of 14 residues. J gave up 6 bases and V 5 bases, and 4 bases lay outside the gene matches. CDR1 is MNHEY and CDR2 is SMNVEV in the germline V gene (reference sequence). CDR3 DNA: TGTGCCAGCAGTCACCGGGACAGGGGCAATGAGCAGTTCTTC. Translated, it gives CASSHRDRGNEQFF.

V and J are TRBV30 and TRBJ1-5; D not certain. This CDR3 comprises 13 residues. V was pared by 2 bases and J by 2 bases, with 7 bases between. From germline, CDR1 is GTSNPN and CDR2 SVGIG (reference sequence). CDR3 sequence (DNA): TGTGCCTGGAGTAACGGGGGCAATCAGCCCCAGCATTTT. Translated, it gives CAWSNGGNQPQHF.

The chain joins TRBV3-1 (or the pseudogene TRBV3-2) to TRBJ1-4; D ambiguous. CDR1 LGHDT and CDR2 YNNKEL come from the germline V gene (reference sequence). Trimming cost V 3 bases and J 0 bases, with 5 bases left between them. The CDR3 has 14 residues. CDR3 amino acids: CASSHYPTNEKLFF. In DNA form, the CDR3 reads TGTGCCAGCAGCCACTACCCAACTAATGAAAAACTGTTTTTT.